The 2 T cell receptor beta chains reported below all come from one sample, sequenced in a study of CD8 T cells in Susac syndrome (dated by TCRdb to about 2019). The library was generated by the immunoSEQ multiplex PCR assay. RNA was extracted using the RNeasy kit, and roughly 0.5 to 1 microgram was reverse transcribed with random hexamers. In-frame beta chains were kept once TCRdb had trimmed the public reads at Q25 with fastp and called clones with MiXCR. Rows matching on CDR3 protein sequence are summarized as one entry with the most common DNA and genes. In all, the sample holds around 270,000 distinct CDR3 sequences, and 75% to 90% of those were seen once. The top ten clones comprise under 0.2% of the sample. Sequencing input: CD8+ T cells from PBMCs. These receptors came from a human donor with multiple sclerosis.

V gene TRBV4-3 combines with J gene TRBJ1-1; no reliable D call. V lost 4 bases and J 0 bases, leaving 15 bases between the germline ends. The CDR3 is made up of 16 amino acids. CDR1 is LGHNA, CDR2 YSLEER, per germline. In DNA, the CDR3 is TGCGCCAGCAGCCCGGCGTTGGGCAGCATGAACACTGAAGCTTTCTTT. Encoded protein: CASSPALGSMNTEAFF.

This clonotype was observed a handful of times. V is TRBV19 and J is TRBJ1-1; no definite D call. V was trimmed by 6 bases and J by 0 bases, leaving 5 bases between them. The CDR3 runs 12 residues. CDR1 is LNHDA, CDR2 SQIVND, per germline (reference sequence). The CDR3 DNA is TGTGCCAGTAGCTGGATGAACACTGAAGCTTTCTTT. It yields the protein CASSWMNTEAFF.